The 23 T cell receptor beta chains given below trace back to one sample, sequenced in a study of CD8 T cells in ankylosing spondylitis. Via MiXCR, TCRdb re-called the 5' RACE reads, giving one row per CDR3 protein. In the table there are a few hundred thousand distinct CDR3 sequences, 15% to 20% of which are singletons. The sequenced sample was blood, either unsorted or a sorted T cell fraction (not recorded which). These receptors were collected from a male donor with ankylosing spondylitis or in good health (not recorded which).

The chain combines TRBV5-1 with TRBJ2-5, with 12 bases fitting TRBD2. The J segment lost 5 bases and the V segment lost 4 bases, leaving 6 bases of the junction unmatched. Per germline, CDR1 SGHRS and CDR2 YFSETQ. The CDR3 length is 15 residues. Here the CDR3 DNA reads TGCGCCAGCAGCCCAGGACTAGCGGGACACGAGACCCAGTACTTC. Encoded protein: CASSPGLAGHETQYF.

This clonotype was recorded a few times. The chain carries TRBV2 and TRBJ2-2; no firm D call. Trimming shortened V by 6 bases and J by 0 bases, and 17 bases separated the two germline ends. The CDR3 sequence is 17 residues long. The V gene's germline CDR1 is SNHLY and CDR2 FYNNEI. The CDR3 DNA follows: TGTGCCAGCAGCCCTCTTTTTGGGTCCTCGAACACCGGGGAGCTGTTTTTT. Translation: CASSPLFGSSNTGELFF.

The chain links TRBV7-8 to TRBJ1-1; D call uncertain. The ends were cut back, 3 bases at V and 7 bases at J, with 27 bases in the middle. CDR1 and CDR2 (germline): SGHVS, FQNEAQ. The CDR3 consists of 18 residues. The CDR3 region has the DNA TGTGCCAGCAGCTTGTCCCCGGGCGCCGGTCTAAGGAGAGATGAAGCTTTCTTT. Protein product: CASSLSPGAGLRRDEAFF.

This clonotype was found many times. V gene TRBV5-1 combines with J gene TRBJ2-7; a weak D match, TRBD1 (5 bases). Germline CDR1 is SGHRS and CDR2 is YFSETQ. This CDR3 has 15 residues. V shed 7 bases and J shed 0 bases, with 17 bases lying between them. The CDR3 sequence: CASHPGHSSSYEQYF. CDR3 DNA: TGCGCCAGCCATCCCGGACATTCGAGCTCCTACGAGCAGTACTTC.

The CDR3 is CASSVDLSGSGVYTEQYF. The CDR3 bases are TGTGCCAGCAGCGTAGATCTTAGCGGGAGCGGGGTTTATACCGAGCAGTACTTC. The V and J genes are TRBV9 and TRBJ2-7; 9 bases line up with TRBD2. The CDR3 has 18 residues. Losses at the gene ends were 0 bases for V and 6 bases for J; bases not matched to a gene: 16. Germline V lookup: CDR1 SGDLS, CDR2 YYNGEE.

In this sample, this clonotype turned up a few times. The rearrangement links TRBV28 to TRBJ2-2; no definite D call. Germline V gives CDR1 MDHEN, CDR2 SYDVKM. Trimming took off 3 bases at V and 4 bases at J, with 9 bases between the two ends. This CDR3 spans 14 amino acids. Written as DNA, the CDR3 is TGTGCCAGCAGTTTCGGCTCTAGCACCGGGGAGCTGTTTTTT. Its protein product is CASSFGSSTGELFF.

This clonotype was observed at least ten times. The V call is TRBV9, the J call TRBJ2-5; 7 bases line up with TRBD2. This CDR3 region has 16 residues. Trimming cost V 0 bases and J 1 base; bases outside gene matches: 6. Germline V gene sequence: CDR1 SGDLS, CDR2 YYNGEE. For the CDR3, the DNA is TGTGCCAGCAGCGTAGATAGCGGGCGTGTCCAAGAGACCCAGTACTTC. The encoded protein is CASSVDSGRVQETQYF.

The chain employs TRBV4-3 and TRBJ2-5; TRBD2 is a possible D gene (6 bases). The germline gives CDR1 LGHNA, CDR2 YSLEER. Trimming stripped 6 bases from V and 5 bases from J, with 13 bases between. The CDR3 runs 13 residues. The CDR3 DNA follows: TGCGCCAGCAGTCAGGGACTCGGGGAGACCCAGTACTTC. Translation: CASSQGLGETQYF.

About this clonotype: Germline and junction disagree at one end, which may indicate a read error. This chain connects TRBV5-5 to TRBJ1-5; 8 positions agree with TRBD1. The CDR3 contains 15 residues. Germline V gives CDR1 SGHKS, CDR2 YYEKEE (reference sequence). For the CDR3, the DNA is TGTGCCAGCAGCTCGGGACAGGCAAGCAACCAGCCCCAGCATTTT. Translating gives CASSSGQASNQPQHF.

This clonotype was counted at least ten times. CDR3 residues: CATATGDYGYTF. The CDR3 bases are TGTGCCACCGCGACAGGGGACTATGGCTACACCTTC. The rearrangement joins TRBV10-3 to TRBJ1-2; 8 nucleotides align to TRBD1. The CDR3 loop spans 12 amino acids. Germline CDR1 is ENHRY and CDR2 is SYGVKD. Trimming cost V 10 bases and J 3 bases; bases outside gene matches: 4.

The table lists this clonotype with a few counts. The V and J genes are TRBV7-2 and TRBJ2-1; D remains ambiguous. The CDR3 loop spans 11 amino acids. The V and J ends lost 4 bases and 12 bases respectively, with 10 bases between them. Germline CDR1 is SGHTA and CDR2 is FQGNSA. The CDR3, as DNA: TGTGCCAGCAGCTCGTGGGGTTGGCAGTTCTTC. This sequence encodes CASSSWGWQFF.

The chain links TRBV27 to TRBJ2-7; 10 nucleotides agree with TRBD2. The CDR3 has 14 residues. V trimming: 5 bases; J trimming: 3 bases; junction bases outside the gene matches: 4. In germline, CDR1 is MNHEY, CDR2 SMNVEV (reference sequence). CDR3 nucleotides: TGTGCCAGCAGTCAGACTAGCGGGTTCTACGAGCAGTACTTC. This gives the protein CASSQTSGFYEQYF.

The J gene is TRBJ2-7, the V gene TRBV5-5; D is undetermined. V lost 2 bases and J 7 bases, leaving 10 bases between the germline ends. The germline V gene has CDR1 SGHKS and CDR2 YYEKEE (reference sequence). The CDR3 extends over 12 amino acids. CDR3 sequence reads: CASSLMGSEQYF. The CDR3 coding sequence is TGTGCCAGCAGCTTAATGGGATCAGAGCAGTACTTC.

This clonotype was detected only a few times. The chain couples TRBV5-1 to TRBJ2-7; TRBD2 matches 7 bases. V gave up 6 bases and J gave up 2 bases; unmatched junction bases: 8. This CDR3 contains 14 residues. Germline values: CDR1 SGHRS, CDR2 YFSETQ. Here the CDR3 DNA reads TGCGCCAGCAACCCGACTAGCAGAACCTACGAGCAGTACTTC. This sequence encodes CASNPTSRTYEQYF.

The chain is built from TRBV25-1 and TRBJ2-7; either TRBD1 or TRBD2 may fit D (6 bases each). The CDR3 loop spans 13 amino acids. V dropped 8 bases and J dropped 3 bases, with 14 bases sitting between them. Germline values: CDR1 MGHDK, CDR2 SYGVNS. CDR3 nucleotides: TGTGCCAGCGGCGGGACAACTAACTACGAGCAGTACTTC. It specifies CASGGTTNYEQYF.

The rearrangement links TRBV10-3 to TRBJ2-1; D may be TRBD2 (6 bases). V was pared by 6 bases and J by 6 bases, with 15 bases between. Germline lookup yields CDR1 ENHRY and CDR2 SYGVKD. The CDR3 covers 14 residues. CDR3 nucleotide sequence: TGTGCCATCAGGGGGGGAGGAGGACTCAATGAGCAGTTCTTC. This translates into CAIRGGGGLNEQFF.

The J gene is TRBJ2-2, the V gene TRBV3-1; maybe TRBD2 (5 bases). This CDR3 comprises 19 residues. Deletions cut 4 bases from V and 4 bases from J, with 25 bases between. Germline V lookup: CDR1 LGHDT, CDR2 YNNKEL (reference sequence). The CDR3 DNA reads TGTGCCAGCAGCCTACTAAAGCGACCCAAAATCGGGATCACCGGGGAGCTGTTTTTT. Translated: CASSLLKRPKIGITGELFF.

This clonotype was seen a few times. V usage is TRBV5-1 and J usage is TRBJ1-2; D is possibly TRBD1 (5 bases). This CDR3 is built from 12 residues. The ends were cut back, 0 bases at V and 8 bases at J, with 8 bases in the middle. From germline, CDR1 is SGHRS and CDR2 YFSETQ. The CDR3 spells CASSLVGEGYTF. The CDR3 DNA follows: TGCGCCAGCAGCTTGGTAGGGGAAGGCTACACCTTC.

This clonotype has only one observation. The J gene is TRBJ1-1, the V gene TRBV11-2; 9 bases are a match to TRBD1. The V and J ends lost 5 bases and 0 bases, in that order; junction bases with no gene match: 7. CDR3 length equals 16 residues. Germline-derived CDR1 and CDR2 are SGHAT and FQNNGV. The CDR3 sequence is CASSAGTGLMNTEAFF. As DNA, the CDR3 is TGTGCCAGCAGCGCGGGGACAGGGCTCATGAACACTGAAGCTTTCTTT.

This clonotype has a handful of counts. This chain uses TRBV20-1 with TRBJ1-5; unclear D gene. V was trimmed by 0 bases and J by 2 bases, leaving 5 bases between them. The germline CDR1 and CDR2 sequences are DFQATT and SNEGSKA (reference sequence). The CDR3 has 13 residues. The chain's CDR3 is CSARDPGNQPQHF. CDR3 nucleotide sequence: TGCAGTGCTAGAGATCCAGGCAATCAGCCCCAGCATTTT.

The chain carries TRBV15 and TRBJ2-1; the match to TRBD1 covers 9 bases. The CDR3 is 15 residues long. Germline V gives CDR1 LNHNV, CDR2 YYDKDF (reference sequence). V lost 9 bases, J lost 0 bases, and 6 bases stayed unmatched. DNA for the CDR3: TGTGCCACAGCACAGGGGGCTAGCTCCTACAATGAGCAGTTCTTC. Its protein is CATAQGASSYNEQFF.

This clonotype was recorded a few times. This chain links TRBV6-5 with TRBJ2-3, with 9 nucleotides matching TRBD2. CDR1 is MNHEY and CDR2 is SVGAGI in the germline V gene. This CDR3 has 16 residues. Trimming took 2 bases from V and 6 from J; bases not matched to a gene: 9. CDR3 DNA: TGTGCCAGCAGTTACGGGGCGGGAGGGTCTGGTGATACGCAGTATTTT. This translates into CASSYGAGGSGDTQYF.

Written as DNA, the CDR3 is TGTGCCAGCAGCGTAGGGCTGGGAACAACTAATGAAAAACTGTTTTTT. This translates into CASSVGLGTTNEKLFF. The rearrangement uses TRBV9 and TRBJ1-4, with D uncertain. CDR3 length equals 16 residues. V was cut by 0 bases and J by 0 bases, with 9 bases left in between. Germline CDR1 reads SGDLS; CDR2 reads YYNGEE.